The 19 T cell receptor beta chains reported below all come from one sample, sequenced in a study of CD8+CD57+ T cells in acquired aplastic anemia. Genomic DNA, the template, was used for profiling of the TCR beta VDJ and CDR3. TCRdb fed the reads into MiXCR, producing one record per CDR3 protein. Counted here are a few hundred thousand distinct CDR3 sequences, roughly 55% occurring once; the ten biggest clones make up about 29%. The sequenced sample consisted of sorted CD4+, CD8+, or CD8+CD57+ T cells (not recorded which) from PBMCs. These TCRs come from a human donor in good health.

This clonotype was picked up many times. The chain links TRBV29-1 to TRBJ2-3, with 14 positions matching TRBD2. CDR1 is SQVTM, CDR2 ANQGSEA, per germline. This CDR3 has 14 residues. V shed 7 bases and J 5 bases; nucleotides not matched to a gene: 5. In DNA form, the CDR3 reads TGCAGCGGGGGACTAGCGGGAGTAGTAGATACGCAGTATTTT. This sequence encodes CSGGLAGVVDTQYF.

The sample holds many counts of this clonotype. V gene TRBV7-6 combines with J gene TRBJ2-3, with 10 bases identical to TRBD2. J lost 2 bases, V lost 2 bases, and 7 bases had no gene match. Germline V gene lookup returns CDR1 SGHVS and CDR2 FNYEAQ. The CDR3 runs 17 residues. The CDR3 region has the DNA TGTGCCAGCAGCTTACAAGCGGGGGGGTTGAACACAGATACGCAGTATTTT. Translated, it gives CASSLQAGGLNTDTQYF.

This clonotype was detected ten times or more. This sequence joins TRBV7-3 and TRBJ2-1; D possibly corresponds to TRBD1 (6 bases). Trimming left V 3 bases short and J 6 bases short, with 12 bases between. CDR3 length: 14 residues. CDR1 and CDR2 (germline): SGHTA, FQGTGA. The DNA for the CDR3 is TGTGCCAGCAGCTTCACAGGGTTACCCAATGAGCAGTTCTTC. Translation gives CASSFTGLPNEQFF.

The CDR3: CSVVNRAVNEKLFF. As DNA, the CDR3 is TGCAGCGTTGTGAACAGGGCCGTGAATGAAAAACTGTTTTTT. V gene TRBV29-1 combines with J gene TRBJ1-4; maybe TRBD1 (6 bases). The CDR3 runs 14 residues. The germline V and J ends were trimmed by 4 bases and 5 bases, with 14 bases remaining between them. Germline lookup yields CDR1 SQVTM and CDR2 ANQGSEA.

The sample holds many counts of this clonotype. The rearrangement joins TRBV5-6 to TRBJ2-7; D remains unclear. Germline V gene data show CDR1 as SGHDT and CDR2 as YYEEEE. This CDR3 contains 14 residues. Trimming left V 1 base short and J 3 bases short, with 11 bases between. CDR3 amino acids: CASSLTSGFYEQYF. The DNA of the CDR3 is TGTGCCAGCAGCTTGACGTCAGGATTCTACGAGCAGTACTTC.

V usage is TRBV10-3 and J usage is TRBJ1-6; 7 bases align to TRBD1. Trimming took 10 bases from V and 5 from J; bases not matched to a gene: 2. The CDR3 length is 12 residues. Germline assignment: CDR1 ENHRY and CDR2 SYGVKD. CDR3 in DNA: TGTGCCAGACAGGGAAATAATTCACCCCTCCACTTT. It specifies CARQGNNSPLHF.

The chain joins TRBV11-1 to TRBJ2-1; TRBD2 agrees at 12 bases. The CDR3 is 15 amino acids. Per the germline V gene, CDR1 is SGHAT and CDR2 is FQDESV (reference sequence). Losses at the gene ends were 6 bases for V and 6 bases for J; bases not matched to a gene: 6. Here the CDR3 reads CASRRLAGVPNEQFF. For the CDR3, the DNA is TGTGCCAGCAGGAGACTAGCGGGAGTTCCCAATGAGCAGTTCTTC.

The rearrangement links TRBV20-1 to TRBJ2-7, with TRBD1 matching over 10 bases. Trimming at V came to 1 base and at J to 2 bases, leaving 8 bases not matched to a gene. The germline gives CDR1 DFQATT, CDR2 SNEGSKA (reference sequence). This CDR3 has 16 amino acids. CDR3 sequence reads: CSARVTGTGATYEQYF. DNA for the CDR3: TGCAGTGCTAGAGTCACCGGGACAGGGGCGACCTACGAGCAGTACTTC.

The sample holds a few counts of this clonotype. V usage is TRBV20-1 and J usage is TRBJ2-1; tentatively, D is TRBD2 (6 bases). The germline V and J ends were trimmed by 5 bases and 7 bases, with 21 bases remaining between them. Per germline, CDR1 DFQATT and CDR2 SNEGSKA (reference sequence). This CDR3 is built from 15 residues. In DNA, the CDR3 is TGCAGTGCTGGAATGACTAGAAGGGCCACAAATGAGCAGTTCTTC. Translating gives CSAGMTRRATNEQFF.

This clonotype was counted a few times. The genes are TRBV5-6 and TRBJ2-3; weak D call: TRBD2 (6 bases). This CDR3 spans 14 amino acids. The V end lost 4 bases, the J end lost 4 bases, and 13 bases lay between the germline ends. Looked up from germline, CDR1 is SGHDT and CDR2 is YYEEEE. The CDR3 nucleotides are TGTGCCAGCAGCACGGGACTGGGGGCAGATACGCAGTATTTT. This codes for CASSTGLGADTQYF.

In regard to this clonotype: The CDR3 does not end in the conserved phenylalanine or tryptophan, so this is likely a read error. The chain recombines TRBV2 with TRBJ2-7, with unresolved D. Germline CDR1 is SNHLY and CDR2 is FYNNEI. Trimming shortened V by 4 bases and J by 0 bases, and 13 bases separated the two germline ends. CDR3 size: 15 residues. CDR3 DNA sequence: TGTGCCAGCAGTGTCTGGCAGGCCAACTCCTACGAGCAGTACTCC. Translating gives CASSVWQANSYEQYS.

V usage is TRBV9 and J usage is TRBJ1-1; TRBD1 matches 9 bases. The CDR3 has 15 amino acids. V was clipped by 3 bases and J by 4 bases; unmatched bases: 7. CDR1 and CDR2 from the germline V gene are SGDLS and YYNGEE. CDR3 region: CASSGLQGASTEAFF. CDR3 bases: TGTGCCAGCAGCGGGTTACAGGGGGCTAGCACTGAAGCTTTCTTT.

This clonotype was seen a single time. Just one base apart from a much larger clone, this may be a read error. The missing conserved phenylalanine or tryptophan at the end of this CDR3 makes a read error likely. The genes are TRBV27 and TRBJ1-6; no definite D call. The CDR3 length is 13 residues. Looked up from germline, CDR1 is MNHEY and CDR2 is SMNVEV (reference sequence). V was cut by 7 bases and J by 1 base, with 5 bases left in between. The CDR3 DNA sequence: TGTGCCAGCATGGGTTCCTATAATTCACCCCTCCACTCT. It translates to CASMGSYNSPLHS.

The chain is built from TRBV19 and TRBJ1-6, with unresolved D. Germline values: CDR1 LNHDA, CDR2 SQIVND (reference sequence). The CDR3 is 15 residues long. The germline V and J ends were trimmed by 3 bases and 10 bases, with 16 bases remaining between them. The CDR3, as DNA: TGTGCCAGTAGTATGAGCAGCAATGGGTACTCACCCCTCCACTTT. Translating it yields CASSMSSNGYSPLHF. Looking up the rest from reference TRBV19 and TRBJ1-6 gives the full variable domain: DGGITQSPKYLFRKEGQNVTLSCEQNLNHDAMYWYRQDPGQGLRLIYYSQIVNDFQKGDIAEGYSVSREKKESFPLTVTSAQKNPTAFYLCASSMSSNGYSPLHFGNGTRLTVT.

Note on this clonotype: This clone may be a read error of a much larger clone one base away. As DNA, the CDR3 is TGTGCCAGCAGTGGACTAGCGGGAGACACCGGGGAGCTGTTTTTT. Its translation is CASSGLAGDTGELFF. This rearrangement joins TRBV2 to TRBJ2-2; 12 bases map to TRBD2. The CDR3 sequence is 15 residues long. The germline CDR1 and CDR2 sequences are SNHLY and FYNNEI. V was clipped by 4 bases and J by 3 bases; unmatched bases: 0.

The chain's CDR3 is CASSIGVNNEKLFF. CDR3 sequence (DNA): TGTGCCAGTAGTATCGGGGTTAATAATGAAAAACTGTTTTTT. V and J are TRBV19 and TRBJ1-4; no clear D gene. This CDR3 is built from 14 residues. Trimming shortened V by 3 bases and J by 4 bases, and 9 bases separated the two germline ends. Per the germline V gene, CDR1 is LNHDA and CDR2 is SQIVND (reference sequence).

V gene TRBV2 combines with J gene TRBJ2-7, with D maybe TRBD1 (7 bases). V was trimmed by 6 bases and J by 6 bases, leaving 12 bases between them. CDR3 size: 12 residues. Per the germline V gene, CDR1 is SNHLY and CDR2 is FYNNEI. CDR3 sequence: CASRDRRGEQYF. The CDR3 DNA reads TGTGCCAGCAGGGACAGGCGGGGCGAGCAGTACTTC. The full variable domain, in which reference TRBV2 and TRBJ2-7 provide the parts outside the CDR3, is EPEVTQTPSHQVTQMGQEVILRCVPISNHLYFYWYRQILGQKVEFLVSFYNNEISEKSEIFDDQFSVERPDGSNFTLKIRSTKLEDSAMYFCASRDRRGEQYFGPGTRLTVT.

The chain combines TRBV19 with TRBJ1-2; no clear D. V was pared by 1 base and J by 8 bases, with 17 bases between. The germline gives CDR1 LNHDA, CDR2 SQIVND (reference sequence). The CDR3 contains 15 residues. CDR3 region: CASSIGFDIVRGYTF. In DNA form, the CDR3 reads TGTGCCAGTAGTATAGGGTTTGACATCGTGAGAGGCTACACCTTC.

The chain employs TRBV7-8 and TRBJ1-2; possibly TRBD1 for D (5 bases). Germline V gives CDR1 SGHVS, CDR2 FQNEAQ. The CDR3 is made up of 14 amino acids. The ends were cut back, 1 base at V and 7 bases at J, with 13 bases in the middle. The CDR3 region is CASSLDRCMGGYTF. The CDR3 DNA sequence: TGTGCCAGCAGCTTAGACAGGTGCATGGGTGGCTACACCTTC.